A single sample is the source of the 25 T cell receptor beta chains below, sequenced in a study of technical replicates of blood from several donors. Sequencing was performed with immunoSEQ multiplex PCR; in TCRdb, only in-frame clones are kept and a portion is missing. This sample carries 83,000 or so clones, over 85% of them seen once, and the ten largest clones take 0.25%. Specimen: T cells isolated from PBMCs. All receptors derive from a human donor in good health.

The chain combines TRBV5-6 with TRBJ2-3, with TRBD2 matching 8 bases. The CDR3 contains 16 residues. The ends lost 0 bases at V and 2 bases at J; junction bases unmatched: 5. Germline values: CDR1 SGHDT, CDR2 YYEEEE. The CDR3, as DNA: TGTGCCAGCAGCTTGGGTCCTAGCGGGTACACAGATACGCAGTATTTT. This codes for CASSLGPSGYTDTQYF. Filled out from reference TRBV5-6 and TRBJ2-3, the complete variable domain reads DAGVTQSPTHLIKTRGQQVTLRCSPKSGHDTVSWYQQALGQGPQFIFQYYEEEERQRGNFPDRFSGHQFPNYSSELNVNALLLGDSALYLCASSLGPSGYTDTQYFGPGTRLTVL.

The CDR3 loop reads CAWAAGYRSAEAFF. Written as DNA, the CDR3 is TGTGCCTGGGCAGCGGGGTATCGGAGCGCTGAAGCTTTCTTT. The rearrangement uses TRBV30 and TRBJ1-1, with no clear D. V was cut by 5 bases and J by 6 bases, with 19 bases left in between. This CDR3 has 14 residues. Germline CDR1 reads GTSNPN; CDR2 reads SVGIG (reference sequence).

The chain links TRBV10-3 to TRBJ2-5; perhaps TRBD1 as D (6 bases). The germline V gene has CDR1 ENHRY and CDR2 SYGVKD. The germline V and J ends were trimmed by 3 bases and 5 bases, with 16 bases remaining between them. This CDR3 contains 15 residues. The CDR3 here is CAISDPSGVKETQYF. The CDR3 DNA sequence: TGTGCCATCAGTGACCCTTCAGGGGTGAAGGAGACCCAGTACTTC.

This chain connects TRBV5-1 to TRBJ1-2, with D hard to call. The CDR3 length is 16 residues. V lost 3 bases and J 6 bases, leaving 21 bases between the germline ends. Germline values: CDR1 SGHRS, CDR2 YFSETQ. The CDR3 here is CASSSLARLPGDGYTF. CDR3 nucleotide sequence: TGCGCCAGCAGCTCCCTTGCTCGACTCCCTGGAGATGGCTACACCTTC. Full variable domain (outside the CDR3, taken from reference TRBV5-1 and TRBJ1-2): KAGVTQTPRYLIKTRGQQVTLSCSPISGHRSVSWYQQTPGQGLQFLFEYFSETQRNKGNFPGRFSGRQFSNSRSEMNVSTLELGDSALYLCASSSLARLPGDGYTFGSGTRLTVV.

J is TRBJ1-3 and V is TRBV27; perhaps TRBD1 as D (5 bases). The V end lost 5 bases, the J end lost 3 bases, and 8 bases lay between the germline ends. Germline V lookup: CDR1 MNHEY, CDR2 SMNVEV (reference sequence). The CDR3 extends over 13 amino acids. The CDR3 sequence: CASSQGFGNTIYF. In DNA form, the CDR3 reads TGTGCCAGCAGTCAGGGTTTTGGAAACACCATATATTTT.

CDR3 loop: CASSQASYEQYF. For the CDR3, the DNA is TGCGCCAGCAGCCAGGCATCCTACGAGCAGTACTTC. The gene calls are TRBV4-1 and TRBJ2-7; D remains unclear. CDR3 length: 12 amino acids. Germline CDR1 and CDR2: MGHRA and YSYEKL. Deletions cut 3 bases from V and 1 base from J, with 4 bases between.

This sequence joins TRBV11-1 and TRBJ2-3, with D maybe TRBD1 (6 bases). In germline, CDR1 is SGHAT, CDR2 FQDESV (reference sequence). The CDR3 length is 15 residues. Trimming left V 5 bases short and J 2 bases short, with 14 bases between. The CDR3 DNA sequence: TGTGCCAGCAGCCCAGGGGACGGAACCACAGATACGCAGTATTTT. Translated, it gives CASSPGDGTTDTQYF.

The chain combines TRBV7-8 with TRBJ2-4; tentatively, D is TRBD2 (6 bases). Germline V gives CDR1 SGHVS, CDR2 FQNEAQ. CDR3 length: 19 amino acids. V shed 6 bases and J shed 3 bases, with 27 bases lying between them. In DNA form, the CDR3 reads TGTGCCAGCAGATTACACCCCCCGGGAGCCGATTCCGGCAAAAACATTCAGTACTTC. Protein sequence: CASRLHPPGADSGKNIQYF.

The V and J genes are TRBV21-1 and TRBJ1-3; the tabulated D call, TRBD1, remains unverified against the DNA. TRBV21-1 is annotated as a pseudogene. The CDR3 sequence is 16 residues long. The CDR3 DNA sequence: TGTGCCAGCAGCAAAGCAAAGAGGACAGGGAGGAACACCATATATTTT. The encoded protein is CASSKAKRTGRNTIYF.

The chain joins TRBV29-1 to TRBJ2-1; 7 bases line up with TRBD1. With 6 bases clipped from V and 11 bases from J, the junction kept 16 bases outside the gene matches. This CDR3 region has 14 residues. The V gene's germline CDR1 is SQVTM and CDR2 ANQGSEA. The CDR3 DNA is TGCAGCGTGGGCCGAATCGACAGGGTTTATAAGCAGTTCTTC. Amino acids: CSVGRIDRVYKQFF.

The J gene is TRBJ2-3, the V gene TRBV9, with 7 bases fitting TRBD2. Germline V CDR1 and CDR2: SGDLS, YYNGEE. With 1 base clipped from V and 1 base from J, the junction kept 3 bases outside the gene matches. The CDR3 is made up of 15 amino acids. CDR3 residues: CASSVSGTRTDTQYF. In nucleotides, the CDR3 is TGTGCCAGCAGCGTAAGCGGGACCCGCACAGATACGCAGTATTTT.

The chain couples TRBV29-1 to TRBJ2-5; no definite D call. This CDR3 region has 14 residues. V was clipped by 1 base and J by 2 bases, with 11 bases between them. Germline values: CDR1 SQVTM, CDR2 ANQGSEA. CDR3 region: CSVEGFGSQETQYF. CDR3 DNA sequence: TGCAGCGTTGAAGGGTTCGGTTCTCAAGAGACCCAGTACTTC.

The count of this clone is one. This chain joins TRBV7-8 and TRBJ2-1; 9 bases are shared with TRBD2. From germline, CDR1 is SGHVS and CDR2 FQNEAQ. CDR3 size: 14 residues. Trimming removed 6 bases from V and 5 bases from J; junction bases left unmatched: 5. CDR3 protein: CASRPGLANNEQFF. The CDR3 DNA sequence: TGTGCCAGCAGGCCGGGACTAGCAAACAATGAGCAGTTCTTC.

The CDR3 is CASSLTANYGYTF. CDR3 DNA sequence: TGCGCCAGCAGCCTAACTGCTAACTATGGCTACACCTTC. The V call is TRBV5-1, the J call TRBJ1-2; D is uncertain. The length of the CDR3 is 13 residues. Trimming removed 4 bases at V and 0 bases at J, with 7 bases between. Per the germline V gene, CDR1 is SGHRS and CDR2 is YFSETQ.

The DNA for the CDR3 is TGTGCCAGCAGTGGGGAGCGGACAGATACGCAGTATTTT. This translates into CASSGERTDTQYF. The chain links TRBV6-4 to TRBJ2-3; maybe TRBD2 (5 bases). The germline V gene encodes CDR1 MRHNA and CDR2 SNTAGT. This CDR3 is built from 13 residues. V shed 4 bases and J shed 3 bases, with 8 bases lying between them.

Details on this clone: The junction does not match germline at one end; this may be a read error. The rearrangement uses TRBV28 and TRBJ2-7; 9 bases fit TRBD2. This CDR3 contains 15 residues. Germline lookup yields CDR1 MDHEN and CDR2 SYDVKM. The CDR3 bases are TGTGCCAGCAGTCCCCAGACTAGCGGTCCCTACGAGGGGGGCTTC. Protein product: CASSPQTSGPYEGGF.

V gene TRBV18 combines with J gene TRBJ1-4; TRBD1 aligns across 7 bases. The length of the CDR3 is 16 residues. V lost 0 bases and J lost 7; bases outside the gene matches: 8. Germline CDR1 and CDR2: KGHSH and LQKENI. CDR3 protein: CASSPPAGGTGEKLFF. In DNA form, the CDR3 reads TGTGCCAGCTCACCACCGGCAGGGGGTACCGGTGAAAAACTGTTTTTT.

The chain uses TRBV6-5 and TRBJ2-2; no clear D gene. The CDR3 loop spans 13 amino acids. Germline-derived CDR1 and CDR2 are MNHEY and SVGAGI. Trimming removed 3 bases from V and 4 bases from J, with 6 bases in between. CDR3 sequence: CASSYVFTGELFF. In nucleotides, the CDR3 is TGTGCCAGCAGTTATGTATTCACCGGGGAGCTGTTTTTT.

The V call is TRBV5-4, the J call TRBJ2-7; D is possibly TRBD1 (6 bases). The CDR3 length is 15 residues. V was clipped by 3 bases and J by 4 bases, with 17 bases between them. Germline-derived CDR1 and CDR2 are SGHNT and YYREEE (reference sequence). This chain's CDR3 is CASSSAKTGDYEQYF. The CDR3 DNA is TGTGCCAGCAGCTCGGCCAAGACAGGAGATTACGAGCAGTACTTC.

Points on this clone: The junction departs from the called germline gene at one end, perhaps through a read error. The chain joins TRBV2 to TRBJ1-2; D possibly corresponds to TRBD1 (6 bases). The CDR3 has 12 residues. Germline V lookup: CDR1 SNHLY, CDR2 FYNNEI. In nucleotides, the CDR3 is TGTGCCAGCAAAGTCGTAGGGACAAGATCCCTCTTC. Translated, it gives CASKVVGTRSLF.

The chain uses TRBV15 and TRBJ2-1; 7 positions agree with TRBD1. The length of the CDR3 is 17 residues. The V gene end was trimmed by 5 bases and the J gene end by 1 base; junction bases not matched to a gene: 11. The germline gives CDR1 LNHNV, CDR2 YYDKDF (reference sequence). The chain's CDR3 is CATSRMTGTVSYNEQFF. As DNA, the CDR3 is TGTGCCACCAGCCGAATGACAGGGACGGTATCCTACAATGAGCAGTTCTTC.

The gene calls are TRBV7-9 and TRBJ2-1, with 11 bases fitting TRBD2. Germline V lookup: CDR1 SEHNR, CDR2 FQNEAQ (reference sequence). The junction had 2 bases not matched to a gene; V was cut back by 1 base and J by 6 bases. The CDR3 consists of 15 residues. CDR3 DNA sequence: TGTGCCAGCAGCTTAGTACTAGCGGGAGCCAATGAGCAGTTCTTC. The encoded protein is CASSLVLAGANEQFF.

The V call is TRBV4-2, the J call TRBJ2-2; 9 nucleotides line up with TRBD2. Germline V lookup: CDR1 LGHNA, CDR2 YNFKEQ. The V segment lost 0 bases and the J segment 5 bases; nucleotides outside the gene matches: 4. CDR3 size: 16 residues. The CDR3 DNA reads TGTGCCAGCAGCCAAGATGGGCTAGCGGGAACCGGGGAGCTGTTTTTT. Its protein product is CASSQDGLAGTGELFF.

The chain recombines TRBV11-2 with TRBJ1-5, with D tentatively TRBD1 (6 bases). The CDR3 is 18 amino acids. Deletions cut 5 bases from V and 4 bases from J, with 24 bases between. In germline, CDR1 is SGHAT, CDR2 FQNNGV. CDR3: CASSTHQNKWGLNQPQHF. The CDR3, as DNA: TGTGCCAGCAGCACCCATCAGAACAAGTGGGGGCTTAATCAGCCCCAGCATTTT.

This clone was counted once. Here the CDR3 DNA reads TGTGCCAGCATACAGGACAGGACCTTTTCGGAGCAGTACTTC. It translates to CASIQDRTFSEQYF. The genes are TRBV6-1 and TRBJ2-7, with 7 nucleotides matching TRBD1. After removal of 7 bases from V and 7 bases from J, the junction contained 13 bases not matched to a gene. Looked up from germline, CDR1 is MNHNS and CDR2 is SASEGT. The CDR3 is made up of 14 amino acids.